These 2 T cell receptor beta chains share one sample of origin, sequenced in a study of blood T cell repertoires in COVID-19 (dated by TCRdb to the early 2020s). The protocol used for the library was the immunoSEQ multiplex PCR assay. TCRdb took this table from immuneACCESS and kept in-frame rearrangements with V and J called. Such tables lack part of the clones; where checked against another copy, unresolved V genes explain under half of the gap, and the rest is unexplained. This sample comprises about 260,000 clones, about 88% of them detected only once. The ten largest clonotypes hold around 1.8% of the sample. Source material: peripheral blood. All receptors come from a man in his thirties or forties with active or convalescent COVID-19.

A few counts support this clone. The chain recombines TRBV6-5 with TRBJ2-3; 11 bases match TRBD2. V gave up 6 bases and J gave up 6 bases; unmatched junction bases: 5. This CDR3 comprises 14 residues. CDR1 is MNHEY and CDR2 is SVGAGI in the germline V gene. This CDR3 reads CASSPGLAVDTQYF. CDR3 sequence (DNA): TGTGCCAGCAGCCCGGGACTAGCGGTTGATACGCAGTATTTT.

The J gene is TRBJ2-3, the V gene TRBV7-2, with 7 bases identical to TRBD2. This CDR3 comprises 14 residues. J was trimmed by 6 bases and V by 2 bases; bases with no gene match: 5. Germline CDR1 and CDR2: SGHTA and FQGNSA. The CDR3 spells CASSLRLAGDTQYF. DNA of the CDR3: TGTGCCAGCAGCTTAAGACTAGCAGGGGATACGCAGTATTTT. Full variable domain (rest looked up from reference TRBV7-2 and TRBJ2-3): GAGVSQSPSNKVTEKGKDVELRCDPISGHTALYWYRQSLGQGLEFLIYFQGNSAPDKSGLPSDRFSAERTGGSVSTLTIQRTQQEDSAVYLCASSLRLAGDTQYFGPGTRLTVL.